This T cell receptor beta chain was recovered during a study of shared clonotypes between healthy human individuals (dated by TCRdb to 2020 to 2022). In the study overall: A couple of women and a few men aged 18 to 49 years were included in the cohort. To increase sequencing depth and limit assay-specific biases, different laboratories used diverse techniques to prepare libraries and sequence TCR repertoires. For each donor, three plates each were used for CD4 naive and CD4 memory, two plates were used for CD8 naive, and one plate was used for CD8 memory. Per donor, leukapheresis produced somewhere between about 0.9 and 9.5 billion PBMCs. Blood TCR repertoires of five healthy adults were deeply sequenced to estimate repertoire size and the extent of clonotype sharing between individuals. What the study reported, not specific to this receptor: Estimated clonotype richness was generally larger for naive than for memory subsets. Pairwise subsampling indicated that sequencing depth was expected to affect the degree of clonotype sharing among donors. Sharing across several donors was observed for 5% to 6.5% of naive CD4, about 3.2% of naive CD8, 2% to 2.5% of memory CD4, and around 0.4% of memory CD8 clonotypes. Sampling was limited to blood, and TCR repertoires in tissue likely differ from TCR repertoires in blood. Higher generation probabilities were observed for clonotypes shared by all four sorted-subset donors than for non-shared clonotypes. Because the study included a small number of donors, the genetic and exposure-history diversity represented was limited. Even with the large sequencing depth, rarefaction of the sorted-subset datasets indicated that sequencing was incomplete.

TCR CDR3 regions were amplified from genomic DNA by multiplex PCR using the deep immunoSEQ assay. Genomic DNA extracted from each cell subset was distributed evenly over all wells of several immunoSEQ 96-well plates, and each plate served as one replicate. For sorted subsets, each replicate PCR was loaded with roughly 200 ng genomic DNA, equivalent to approximately 33,000 T cell genomes. Purified libraries were quantified with a Qubit 3.0 fluorometer, sized on a Bioanalyzer 2100, and re-quantified with the KAPA Library Quantification kit. A separate single-read 150-cycle Illumina NextSeq 550 flow cell was used to sequence each immunoSEQ 96-well plate. The authors' analysis ran thus. Because the immunoSEQ output included only junctional sequences and no quality scores, the filtering could not be the same as the filtering used for full-length reads. To assign V/J genes and CDR3, sequences were annotated using PyIR, a Python wrapper for IgBLAST v1.9, with IMGT germline references. Reads were removed for weak V/J assignments (E-value above 1e-6), missing CDR3, stop codons, out-of-frame junctions, or ambiguous translated residues. V3J clonotypes were defined by identical inferred V gene, J gene, and CDR3 amino acid sequence. To compute the percentage overlap between repertoires, the number of shared unique clonotypes was divided by the size of the smaller repertoire. Repertoire richness was assessed with RTK rarefaction, the Chao1 estimator, and Recon v2.1 estimates of unobserved clonotypes. OLGA was used to compute generation probabilities for all TCRbeta clonotypes that the gDNA method yielded from a handful of donors. TCRdb's version of the immuneACCESS table is confined to in-frame rearrangements and falls short of the full clone set. An unresolved V gene accounts for under half of the shortfall where checked; the remainder is of unknown origin. The V and J calls and the clone size are those of that table, but D and trimming were determined from the DNA. In this sample the table shows hundreds of thousands of clones, less than 80% of which occur a single time. The ten largest make up 1.5% to 2% of the sample.

Donors were healthy HIV-negative adults with no recently reported acute infections or vaccinations. Every donor was a Caucasian adult living in Nashville, Tennessee, USA. CD4+ T cells were enriched through magnetic negative selection, after which naive cells were positively selected on CD45RA and the remaining negative fraction served as the memory subset. Blood was collected by leukapheresis, and PBMCs were isolated by Ficoll-Histopaque density gradient centrifugation and then cryopreserved in liquid nitrogen vapor phase. Purity and quantity of every magnetically sorted T cell population were checked by analytical flow cytometry. Each sorted fraction had its genomic DNA isolated and then quantified by UV absorbance on a Nanodrop 2000c. About this clone itself: What this receptor recognizes is not known. No base quality values were provided; no much bigger clone lies one nucleotide off.

Trimming at the junction amounts to 3 bases on V and 4 bases on J, and the germline ends lie 10 bases apart. CDR1 and CDR2, looked up from the germline V gene, are MGHDK and SYGVNS. The CDR3 measures 14 amino acids from cysteine to phenylalanine. The sequence is cut down to CDR3 DNA, 42 bases in frame from base 1. The rearrangement combines TRBV25-1 with TRBJ1-5; the D gene is possibly TRBD1, with 5 bases matching. The TCR sequence derives from a woman aged 30 to 39 in good health. The specimen was memory CD4+ T cells sorted from blood. The meaning of the sample's cell subset or site label: CD45RA-negative fraction. The DNA reads as follows: TGTGCCAGCAGTGATTCCAGGGAAAATCAGCCCCAGCATTTT. Translated, this gives CASSDSRENQPQHF.